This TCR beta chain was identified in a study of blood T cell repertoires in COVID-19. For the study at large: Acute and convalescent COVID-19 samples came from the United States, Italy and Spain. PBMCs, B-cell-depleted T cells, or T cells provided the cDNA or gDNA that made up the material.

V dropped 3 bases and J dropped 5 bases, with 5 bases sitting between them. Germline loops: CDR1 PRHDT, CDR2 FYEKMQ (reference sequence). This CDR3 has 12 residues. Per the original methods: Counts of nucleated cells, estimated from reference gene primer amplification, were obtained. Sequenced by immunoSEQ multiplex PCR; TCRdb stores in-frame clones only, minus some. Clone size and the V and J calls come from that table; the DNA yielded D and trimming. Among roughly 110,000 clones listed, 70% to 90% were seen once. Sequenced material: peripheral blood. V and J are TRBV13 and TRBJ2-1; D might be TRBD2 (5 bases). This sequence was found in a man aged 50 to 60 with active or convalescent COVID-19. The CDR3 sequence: CASSFGNNEQFF. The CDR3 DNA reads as TGTGCCAGCAGCTTCGGGAACAATGAGCAGTTCTTC.